The present T cell receptor beta chain was sequenced within a study of shared clonotypes between healthy human individuals. The CDR3 is 17 residues long. CDR1 and CDR2 from the germline V gene are SGHVS and FNYEAQ. The V and J ends lost 0 bases and 6 bases respectively, with 20 bases between them. CD45RO-negative cells were positively selected for CCR7, leaving out terminally differentiated effector memory CD45RA+ cells. Generated by immunoSEQ multiplex PCR, the TCRdb table keeps only in-frame clones and is missing some. This table holds about 2,100,000 clones, around 93% found once. What was sequenced was naive CD8+ T cells from PBMCs. The V gene is TRBV7-6, the J gene TRBJ1-1; D is possibly TRBD1 (5 bases). This sequence was found in a man in his late teens or twenties in good health. Some clones in this sample may be carry-over from other donors' samples. Here the CDR3 reads CASSLANLPVRGAEAFF. The CDR3 DNA follows: TGTGCCAGCAGCTTAGCGAATCTCCCGGTGAGGGGCGCTGAAGCTTTCTTT.